The 16 T cell receptor beta chains below come from one sample, sequenced in a study of T cell responses to AZD1222 COVID-19 vaccine. TCRdb keeps only in-frame clones here, not all; method: immunoSEQ multiplex PCR. The sample consists of roughly 97,000 clones, 89% of them appearing once. Material: peripheral blood, obtained on day 0 of AZD1222 vaccination. The receptors originated from an adult in good health.

This clone was recorded a few times. CDR3 sequence (DNA): TGTGCCAGCAGCTCGACTAGTGGGGGGGCCGTCGAAAGTTTAGCGCAGTTCTTC. The encoded protein is CASSSTSGGAVESLAQFF. V usage is TRBV7-6 and J usage is TRBJ2-1; perhaps TRBD2 as D (7 bases). The V gene's germline CDR1 is SGHVS and CDR2 FNYEAQ. Trimming removed 4 bases from V and 12 bases from J, with 31 bases in between. The CDR3 sequence is 18 residues long.

The chain couples TRBV4-2 to TRBJ1-1; 8 positions agree with TRBD1. CDR3 length: 14 amino acids. Per germline, CDR1 LGHNA and CDR2 YNFKEQ. V lost 4 bases and J lost 1; bases outside the gene matches: 2. For the CDR3, the DNA is TGTGCCAGCAGCCCCGGGACAGGGAACACTGAAGCTTTCTTT. Translation: CASSPGTGNTEAFF.

The J gene is TRBJ2-1, the V gene TRBV12-3 or TRBV12-4; the D is unclear. Trimming pared 5 bases from V and 8 bases from J, leaving 10 bases between. The CDR3 spans 12 residues. CDR3 coding DNA: TGTGCCAGCAGTCCTTCGTGGGATGAGCAGTTCTTC. As protein: CASSPSWDEQFF.

The chain combines TRBV6-5 with TRBJ1-2, with 9 bases that match TRBD1. CDR3 length: 16 amino acids. CDR1 is MNHEY and CDR2 is SVGAGI in the germline V gene. The junction had 10 bases not matched to a gene; V was cut back by 0 bases and J by 8 bases. Here the CDR3 DNA reads TGTGCCAGCAGTTACTCGTTTACAGGGGGCGCGGAAGGCTACACCTTC. It yields the protein CASSYSFTGGAEGYTF.

This clone is a singleton in its sample. The CDR3 loop is CASSLGKGPSGANVLTF. DNA for the CDR3: TGTGCCAGCAGCTTAGGGAAGGGACCATCTGGGGCCAACGTCCTGACTTTC. The chain has TRBV7-8 and TRBJ2-6; D may be TRBD1 or TRBD2 (5 bases each). With 1 base removed from V and 1 base from J, the gap between germline ends came to 11 bases. This CDR3 is built from 17 residues. CDR1 is SGHVS and CDR2 is FQNEAQ in the germline V gene.

This rearrangement joins TRBV6-2 or TRBV6-3 to TRBJ2-1; D perhaps matches TRBD2 (6 bases). Trimming cost V 4 bases and J 6 bases, with 19 bases left between them. CDR1 is MNHEY, CDR2 SVGEGT, per germline. This CDR3 contains 16 residues. The CDR3 reads CASSSMDRGGVNEQFF. The CDR3 DNA follows: TGTGCCAGCAGTTCCATGGACCGAGGAGGGGTCAATGAGCAGTTCTTC.

The J gene is TRBJ1-1, the V gene TRBV6-5; unclear D gene. Germline V lookup: CDR1 MNHEY, CDR2 SVGAGI. The CDR3 has 13 residues. V was cut by 8 bases and J by 5 bases, with 15 bases left in between. CDR3 protein: CASEAVWRTEAFF. The CDR3 coding sequence is TGTGCCAGCGAAGCGGTCTGGAGAACTGAAGCTTTCTTT.

The genes are TRBV5-5 and TRBJ1-1; a weak D match, TRBD1 (6 bases). The CDR3 has 15 amino acids. The V end lost 3 bases, the J end lost 7 bases, and 19 bases lay between the germline ends. From germline, CDR1 is SGHKS and CDR2 YYEKEE (reference sequence). CDR3 residues: CASSSRSDSGFEAFF. Here the CDR3 DNA reads TGTGCCAGCAGCTCCAGATCGGACAGCGGGTTTGAAGCTTTCTTT.

V gene TRBV7-9 combines with J gene TRBJ2-7; D perhaps matches TRBD2 (5 bases). Trimming shortened V by 10 bases and J by 0 bases, and 10 bases separated the two germline ends. Per the germline V gene, CDR1 is SEHNR and CDR2 is FQNEAQ (reference sequence). There are 12 residues in the CDR3. CDR3 DNA sequence: TGTGCCACTTCGGGGTTCTCCTACGAGCAGTACTTC. Protein: CATSGFSYEQYF.

The gene calls are TRBV2 and TRBJ2-1, with unresolved D. In germline, CDR1 is SNHLY, CDR2 FYNNEI. This CDR3 is built from 10 residues. V was clipped by 7 bases and J by 6 bases, with 4 bases between them. The CDR3 region has the DNA TGTGCCAGCAAGACCAATGAGCAGTTCTTC. Encoded protein: CASKTNEQFF.

The chain joins TRBV5-1 to TRBJ1-1; 10 positions agree with TRBD1. CDR1 is SGHRS and CDR2 is YFSETQ in the germline V gene. CDR3 length equals 15 residues. Losses at the gene ends were 4 bases for V and 5 bases for J; bases not matched to a gene: 8. The CDR3 nucleotides are TGCGCCAGCAGCAACTCGGACAGGGGGGAAACTGAAGCTTTCTTT. Its protein product is CASSNSDRGETEAFF.

This chain connects TRBV29-1 to TRBJ1-3; D remains ambiguous. Germline V CDR1 and CDR2: SQVTM, ANQGSEA. With 3 bases removed from V and 0 bases from J, the gap between germline ends came to 6 bases. The CDR3 consists of 13 residues. The CDR3 sequence is CSVDGVSGNTIYF. DNA of the CDR3: TGCAGCGTTGATGGGGTCTCTGGAAACACCATATATTTT.

The chain joins TRBV12-3 or TRBV12-4 to TRBJ1-2; D unclear. CDR3 length: 12 residues. Trimming removed 5 bases at V and 2 bases at J, with 6 bases between. CDR3 in amino acids: CASSPGNYGYTF. Here the CDR3 DNA reads TGTGCCAGCAGTCCCGGGAACTATGGCTACACCTTC.

This chain links TRBV29-1 with TRBJ1-1; the D is unclear. The V end was cut by 4 bases, the J end by 7 bases, with 10 bases between. The CDR3 is 11 residues long. Looked up from germline, CDR1 is SQVTM and CDR2 is ANQGSEA. Written as DNA, the CDR3 is TGCAGCGTTGTGTACGGGGTTGAAGCTTTCTTT. Its protein product is CSVVYGVEAFF.

The CDR3 is CASSHRQGQSVNTEAFF. Written as DNA, the CDR3 is TGTGCCAGCAGCCACCGACAGGGGCAATCCGTGAACACTGAAGCTTTCTTT. The rearrangement uses TRBV9 and TRBJ1-1, with 8 bases identical to TRBD1. This CDR3 has 17 residues. The J segment lost 0 bases and the V segment lost 4 bases, leaving 11 bases of the junction unmatched. Per the germline V gene, CDR1 is SGDLS and CDR2 is YYNGEE.

This clone was counted only a few times. This rearrangement joins TRBV10-3 to TRBJ1-3; possible D gene TRBD1, 5 bases. V was trimmed by 4 bases and J by 0 bases, leaving 13 bases between them. This CDR3 has 16 amino acids. Germline CDR1 reads ENHRY; CDR2 reads SYGVKD. CDR3 in DNA: TGTGCCATCAGTGGACAGCAAGGGTCCTCTGGAAACACCATATATTTT. Translating gives CAISGQQGSSGNTIYF.